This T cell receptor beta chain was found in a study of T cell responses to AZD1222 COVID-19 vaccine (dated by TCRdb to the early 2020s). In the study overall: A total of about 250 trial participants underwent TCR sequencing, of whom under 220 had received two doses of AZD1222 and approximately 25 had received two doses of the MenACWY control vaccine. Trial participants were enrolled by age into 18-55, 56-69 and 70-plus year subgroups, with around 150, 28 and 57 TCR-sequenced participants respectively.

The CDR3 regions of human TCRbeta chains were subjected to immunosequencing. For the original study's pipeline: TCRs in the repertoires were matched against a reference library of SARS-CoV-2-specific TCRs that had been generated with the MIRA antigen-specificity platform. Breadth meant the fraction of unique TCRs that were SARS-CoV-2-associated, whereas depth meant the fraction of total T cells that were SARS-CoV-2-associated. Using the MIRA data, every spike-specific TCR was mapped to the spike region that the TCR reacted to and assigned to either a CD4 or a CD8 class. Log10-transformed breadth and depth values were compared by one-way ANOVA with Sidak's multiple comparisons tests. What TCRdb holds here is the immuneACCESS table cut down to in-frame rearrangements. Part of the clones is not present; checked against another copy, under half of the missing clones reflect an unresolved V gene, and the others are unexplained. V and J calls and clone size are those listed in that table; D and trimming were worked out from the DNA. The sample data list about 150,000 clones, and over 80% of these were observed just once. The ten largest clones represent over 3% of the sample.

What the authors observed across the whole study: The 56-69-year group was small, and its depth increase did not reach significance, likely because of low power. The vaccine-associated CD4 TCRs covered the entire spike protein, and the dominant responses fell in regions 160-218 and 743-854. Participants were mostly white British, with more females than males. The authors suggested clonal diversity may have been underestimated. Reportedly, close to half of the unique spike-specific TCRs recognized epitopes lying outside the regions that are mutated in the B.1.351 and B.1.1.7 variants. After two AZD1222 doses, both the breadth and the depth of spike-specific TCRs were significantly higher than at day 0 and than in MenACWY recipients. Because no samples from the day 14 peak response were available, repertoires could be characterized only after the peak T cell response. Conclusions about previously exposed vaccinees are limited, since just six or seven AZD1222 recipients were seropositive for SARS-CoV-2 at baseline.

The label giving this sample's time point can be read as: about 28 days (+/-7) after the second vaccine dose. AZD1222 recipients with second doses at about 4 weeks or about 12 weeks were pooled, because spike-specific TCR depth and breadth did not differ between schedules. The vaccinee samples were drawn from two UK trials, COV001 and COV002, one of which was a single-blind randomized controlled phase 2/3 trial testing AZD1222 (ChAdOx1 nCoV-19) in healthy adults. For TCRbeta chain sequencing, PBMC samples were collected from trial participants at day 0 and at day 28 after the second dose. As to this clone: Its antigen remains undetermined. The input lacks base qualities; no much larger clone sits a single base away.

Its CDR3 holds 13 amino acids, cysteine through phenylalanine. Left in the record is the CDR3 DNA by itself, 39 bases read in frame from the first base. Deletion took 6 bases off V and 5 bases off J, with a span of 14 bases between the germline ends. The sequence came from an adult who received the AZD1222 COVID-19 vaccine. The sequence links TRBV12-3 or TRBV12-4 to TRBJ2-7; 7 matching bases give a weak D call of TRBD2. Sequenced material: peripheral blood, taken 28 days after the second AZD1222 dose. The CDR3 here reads CASRLGGDDEQYF. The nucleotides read TGTGCCAGCAGGCTAGGGGGGGACGACGAGCAGTACTTC.